This record concerns one T cell receptor beta chain sequence. The CDR3 spans 15 residues. V lost 3 bases and J lost 5, with 16 bases in between. The germline V gene encodes CDR1 MGHRA and CDR2 YSYEKL. Libraries were prepared by immunoSEQ multiplex PCR; TCRdb keeps only in-frame clonotypes and omits some of them. The table includes 200,000 to 250,000 clones, about 95% detected once. This sample was included in a study of control samples from healthy donors and cancer patients. The rearrangement joins TRBV4-1 to TRBJ1-2; the D is unclear. The sequencing input was blood. This clonotype was sampled from a man in his fifties in good health. The CDR3 bases are TGCGCCAGCAGCCAGAAGGGCGAAGGTCTTTATGGCTACACCTTC. This sequence encodes CASSQKGEGLYGYTF.